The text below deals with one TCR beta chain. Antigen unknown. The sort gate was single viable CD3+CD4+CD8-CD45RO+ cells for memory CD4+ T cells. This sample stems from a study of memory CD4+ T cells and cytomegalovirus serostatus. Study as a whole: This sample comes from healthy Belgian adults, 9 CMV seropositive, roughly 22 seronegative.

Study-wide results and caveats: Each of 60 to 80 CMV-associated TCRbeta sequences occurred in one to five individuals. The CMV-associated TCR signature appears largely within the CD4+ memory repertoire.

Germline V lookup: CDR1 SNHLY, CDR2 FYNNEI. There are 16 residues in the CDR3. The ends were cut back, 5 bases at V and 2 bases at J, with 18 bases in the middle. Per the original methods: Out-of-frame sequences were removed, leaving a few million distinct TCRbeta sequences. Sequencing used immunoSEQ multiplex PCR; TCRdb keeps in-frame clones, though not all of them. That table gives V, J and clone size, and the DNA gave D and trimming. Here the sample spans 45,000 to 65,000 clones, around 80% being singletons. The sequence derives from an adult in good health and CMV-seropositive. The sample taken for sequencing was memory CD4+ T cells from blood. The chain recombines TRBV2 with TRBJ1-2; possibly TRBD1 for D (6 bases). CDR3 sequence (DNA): TGTGCCAGCAGTAAGGGACACAACCTACTAAACTATGGCTACACCTTC. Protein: CASSKGHNLLNYGYTF.